The text below deals with one T cell receptor (beta chain). Its antigen is not identified. The CDR3 is 13 amino acids. Germline V lookup: CDR1 MNHNY, CDR2 SVGAGI (reference sequence). Trimming pared 8 bases from V and 2 bases from J, leaving 12 bases between. The source of the sample is a study of shared clonotypes between healthy human individuals. Study at large: Donors consisted of a couple of women and a few men between 18 and 49.

Data came from immunoSEQ multiplex PCR; TCRdb stores just in-frame clones and leaves some out. The data hold just over 2,000,000 clones, with 85% to 95% observed a single time. Study findings and constraints: Estimated richness values were generally larger in naive subsets than in memory subsets. A reduction in generation probabilities was seen for non-shared clonotypes relative to those shared by all four donors. Represented genetic and exposure-history diversity was restricted by having few donors.

This chain connects TRBV6-6 to TRBJ1-2, with unresolved D. Specimen: naive CD4+ T cells sorted from blood. Subset of the sample: CD45RA+ positively selected. The source of this sequence is a man younger than 35 in good health. CDR3 nucleotide sequence: TGTGCCAGCGGGCCCGCGGCAAACTATGGCTACACCTTC. It encodes CASGPAANYGYTF.